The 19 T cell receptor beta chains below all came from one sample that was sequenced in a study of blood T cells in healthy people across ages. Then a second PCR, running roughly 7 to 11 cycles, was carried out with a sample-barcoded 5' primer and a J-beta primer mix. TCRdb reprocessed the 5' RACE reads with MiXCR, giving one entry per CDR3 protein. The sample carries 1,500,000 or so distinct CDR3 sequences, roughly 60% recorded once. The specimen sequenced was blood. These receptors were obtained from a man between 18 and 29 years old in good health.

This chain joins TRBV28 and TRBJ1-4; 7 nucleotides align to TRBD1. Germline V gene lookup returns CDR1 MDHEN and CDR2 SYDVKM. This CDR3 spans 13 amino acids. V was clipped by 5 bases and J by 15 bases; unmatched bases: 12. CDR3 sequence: CASSPGRLDRVFF. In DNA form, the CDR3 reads TGTGCCAGCAGTCCTGGCAGGCTAGACAGGGTGTTTTTT.

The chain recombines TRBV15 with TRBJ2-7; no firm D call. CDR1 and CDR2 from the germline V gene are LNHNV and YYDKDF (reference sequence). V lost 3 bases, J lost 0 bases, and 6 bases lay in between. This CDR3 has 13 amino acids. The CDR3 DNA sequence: TGTGCCACCAGCAGGAGCCTCTCCTACGAGCAGTACTTC. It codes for CATSRSLSYEQYF.

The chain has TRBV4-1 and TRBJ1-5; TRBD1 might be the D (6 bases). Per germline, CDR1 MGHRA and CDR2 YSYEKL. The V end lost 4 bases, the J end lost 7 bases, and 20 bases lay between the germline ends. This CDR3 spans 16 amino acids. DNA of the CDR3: TGCGCCAGCAGCCCGAACCACGCAGGGGATGGACAGCCCCAGCATTTT. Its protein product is CASSPNHAGDGQPQHF.

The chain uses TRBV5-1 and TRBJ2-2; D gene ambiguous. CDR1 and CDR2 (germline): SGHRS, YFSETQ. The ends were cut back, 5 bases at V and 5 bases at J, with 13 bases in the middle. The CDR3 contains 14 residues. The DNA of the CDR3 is TGCGCCAGCAGAGGACCCCTCGGTACCGGGGAGCTGTTTTTT. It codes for CASRGPLGTGELFF. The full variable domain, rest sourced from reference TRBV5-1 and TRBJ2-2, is KAGVTQTPRYLIKTRGQQVTLSCSPISGHRSVSWYQQTPGQGLQFLFEYFSETQRNKGNFPGRFSGRQFSNSRSEMNVSTLELGDSALYLCASRGPLGTGELFFGEGSRLTVL.

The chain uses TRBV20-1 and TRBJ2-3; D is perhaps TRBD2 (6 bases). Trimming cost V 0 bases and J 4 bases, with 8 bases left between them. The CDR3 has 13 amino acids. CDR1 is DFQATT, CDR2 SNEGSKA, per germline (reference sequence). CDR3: CSARETSADTQYF. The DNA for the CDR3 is TGCAGTGCTAGAGAGACTAGTGCAGATACGCAGTATTTT.

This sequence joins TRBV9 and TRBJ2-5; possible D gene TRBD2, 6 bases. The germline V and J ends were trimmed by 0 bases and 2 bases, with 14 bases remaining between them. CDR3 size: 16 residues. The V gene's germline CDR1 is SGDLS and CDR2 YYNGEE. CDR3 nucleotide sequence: TGTGCCAGCAGCGTAGAACCAGCGGGCCCACAAGAGACCCAGTACTTC. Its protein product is CASSVEPAGPQETQYF.

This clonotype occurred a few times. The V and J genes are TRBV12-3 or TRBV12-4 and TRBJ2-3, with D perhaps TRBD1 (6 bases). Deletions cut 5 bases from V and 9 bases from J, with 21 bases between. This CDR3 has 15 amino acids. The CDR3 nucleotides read TGTGCCAGCAGTCCTCAGGGGTTTCCGATCGAAACGCAGTATTTT. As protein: CASSPQGFPIETQYF.

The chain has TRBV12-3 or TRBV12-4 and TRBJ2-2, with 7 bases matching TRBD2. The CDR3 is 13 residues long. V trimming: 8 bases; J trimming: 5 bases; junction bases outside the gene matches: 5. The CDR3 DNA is TGTGCCAGCCAGCCGGGGGGTACCGGGGAGCTGTTTTTT. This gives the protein CASQPGGTGELFF.

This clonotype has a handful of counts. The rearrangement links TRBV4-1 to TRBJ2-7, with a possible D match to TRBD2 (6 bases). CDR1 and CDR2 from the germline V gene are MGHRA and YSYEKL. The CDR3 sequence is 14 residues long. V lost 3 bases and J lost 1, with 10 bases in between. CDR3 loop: CASSQAGPSYEQYF. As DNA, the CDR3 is TGCGCCAGCAGCCAGGCGGGACCATCCTACGAGCAGTACTTC.

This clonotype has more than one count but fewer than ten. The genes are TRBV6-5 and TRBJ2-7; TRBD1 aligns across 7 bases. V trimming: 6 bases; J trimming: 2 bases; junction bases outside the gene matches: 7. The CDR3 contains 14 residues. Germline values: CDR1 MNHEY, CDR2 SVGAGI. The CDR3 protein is CASRVNRGTYEQYF. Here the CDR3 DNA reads TGTGCCAGCAGGGTGAACAGGGGAACCTACGAGCAGTACTTC.

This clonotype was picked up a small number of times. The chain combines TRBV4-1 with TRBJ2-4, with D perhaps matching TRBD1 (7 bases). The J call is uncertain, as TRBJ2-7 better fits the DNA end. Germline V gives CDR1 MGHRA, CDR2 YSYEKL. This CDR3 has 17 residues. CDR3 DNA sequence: TGCGCCAGCAGCCAAGATGGAGGGGGCCTTTTTTTAGACGAGCAGTACTTC. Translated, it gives CASSQDGGGLFLDEQYF.

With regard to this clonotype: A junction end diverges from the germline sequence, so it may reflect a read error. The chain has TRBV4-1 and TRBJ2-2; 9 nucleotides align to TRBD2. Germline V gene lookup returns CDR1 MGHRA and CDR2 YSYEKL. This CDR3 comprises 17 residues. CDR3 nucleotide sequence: TGCGCCAGCAGCCAAGGATATAGCGGGAGAAGAAACGGGGAGCCGTTTTTT. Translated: CASSQGYSGRRNGEPFF.

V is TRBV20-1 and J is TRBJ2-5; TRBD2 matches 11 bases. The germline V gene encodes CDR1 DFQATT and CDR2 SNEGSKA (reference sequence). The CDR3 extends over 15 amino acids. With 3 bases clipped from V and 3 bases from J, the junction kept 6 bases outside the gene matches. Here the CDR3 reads CSASPTSGTKETQYF. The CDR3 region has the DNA TGCAGTGCTAGCCCGACTAGCGGGACGAAAGAGACCCAGTACTTC.

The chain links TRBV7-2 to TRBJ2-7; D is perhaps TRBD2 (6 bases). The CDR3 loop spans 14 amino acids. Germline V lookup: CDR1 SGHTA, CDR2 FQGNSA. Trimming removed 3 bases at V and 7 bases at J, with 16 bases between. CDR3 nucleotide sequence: TGTGCCAGCAGCTTCGAGGGGAGGTCTTGGGAGCAGTACTTC. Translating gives CASSFEGRSWEQYF.

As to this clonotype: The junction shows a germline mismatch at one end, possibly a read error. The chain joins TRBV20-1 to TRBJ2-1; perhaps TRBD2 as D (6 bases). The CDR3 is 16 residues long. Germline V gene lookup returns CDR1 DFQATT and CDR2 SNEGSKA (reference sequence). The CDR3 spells CSVRYPGDASYNEQFF. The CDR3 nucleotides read TGCAGTGTTAGATACCCGGGGGATGCTTCCTACAATGAGCAGTTCTTC.

CDR3 protein: CASSTRQGSHYGYTF. The CDR3 coding sequence is TGTGCCAGCAGCACCCGACAGGGGAGTCACTATGGCTACACCTTC. The chain has TRBV13 and TRBJ1-2, with 8 bases lining up with TRBD1. CDR1 is PRHDT and CDR2 is FYEKMQ in the germline V gene (reference sequence). The junction had 8 bases not matched to a gene; V was cut back by 5 bases and J by 3 bases. CDR3 length equals 15 residues.

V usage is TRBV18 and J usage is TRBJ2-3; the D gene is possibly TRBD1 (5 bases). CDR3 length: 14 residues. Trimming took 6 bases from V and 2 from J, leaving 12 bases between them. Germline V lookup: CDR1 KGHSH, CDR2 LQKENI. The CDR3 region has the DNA TGTGCCAGCTCTCCGACAGATAACACAGATACGCAGTATTTT. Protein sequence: CASSPTDNTDTQYF.

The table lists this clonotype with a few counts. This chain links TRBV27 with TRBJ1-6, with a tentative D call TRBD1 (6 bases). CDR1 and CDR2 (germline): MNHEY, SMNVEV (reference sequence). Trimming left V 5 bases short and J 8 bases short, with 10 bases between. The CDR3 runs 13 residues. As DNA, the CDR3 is TGTGCCAGCAGTCTCAGGGGACATTCACCCCTCCACTTT. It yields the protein CASSLRGHSPLHF.

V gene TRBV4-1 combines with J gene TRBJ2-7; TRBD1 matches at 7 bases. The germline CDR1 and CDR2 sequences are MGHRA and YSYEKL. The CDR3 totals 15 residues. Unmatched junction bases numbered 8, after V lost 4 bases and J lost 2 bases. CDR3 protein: CASSLGQVTTYEQYF. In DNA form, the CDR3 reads TGCGCCAGCAGCCTCGGACAGGTAACTACCTACGAGCAGTACTTC.